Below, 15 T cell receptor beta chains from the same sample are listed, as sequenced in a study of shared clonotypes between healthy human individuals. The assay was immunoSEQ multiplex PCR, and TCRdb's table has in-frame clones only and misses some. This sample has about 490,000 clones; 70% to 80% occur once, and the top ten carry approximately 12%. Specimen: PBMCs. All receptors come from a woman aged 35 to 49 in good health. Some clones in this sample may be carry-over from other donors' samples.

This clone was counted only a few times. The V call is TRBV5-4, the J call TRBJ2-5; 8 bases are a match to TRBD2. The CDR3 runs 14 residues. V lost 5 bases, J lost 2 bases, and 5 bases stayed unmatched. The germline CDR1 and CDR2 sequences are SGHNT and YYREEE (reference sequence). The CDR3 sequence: CASRTSGRQETQYF. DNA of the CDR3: TGTGCCAGCAGGACCAGCGGGAGACAAGAGACCCAGTACTTC.

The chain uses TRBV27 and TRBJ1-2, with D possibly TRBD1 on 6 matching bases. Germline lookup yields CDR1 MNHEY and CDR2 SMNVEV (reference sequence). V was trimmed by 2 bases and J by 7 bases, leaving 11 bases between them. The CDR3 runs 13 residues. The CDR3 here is CASSLAGARGYTF. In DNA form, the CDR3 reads TGTGCCAGCAGTTTAGCGGGGGCACGTGGCTACACCTTC.

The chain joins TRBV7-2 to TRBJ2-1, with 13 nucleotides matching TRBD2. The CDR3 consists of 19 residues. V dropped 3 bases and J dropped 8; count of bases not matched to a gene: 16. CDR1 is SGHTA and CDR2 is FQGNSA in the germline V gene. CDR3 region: CASSFRITSGTSGTHEQFF. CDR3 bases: TGTGCCAGCAGCTTCCGGATAACCTCCGGGACTAGCGGGACCCATGAGCAGTTCTTC.

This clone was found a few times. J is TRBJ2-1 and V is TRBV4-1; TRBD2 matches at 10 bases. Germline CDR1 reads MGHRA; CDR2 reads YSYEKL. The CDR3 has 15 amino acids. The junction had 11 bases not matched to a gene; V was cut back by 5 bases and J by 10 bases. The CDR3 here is CASSVPSGSRDEQFF. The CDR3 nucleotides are TGCGCCAGCAGCGTTCCTAGCGGGAGCCGGGACGAGCAGTTCTTC.

The CDR3 protein is CASSLYRVNTEAFF. CDR3 coding DNA: TGTGCCAGCAGCTTATATCGGGTGAACACTGAAGCTTTCTTT. The chain combines TRBV7-9 with TRBJ1-1; no reliable D call. In germline, CDR1 is SEHNR, CDR2 FQNEAQ (reference sequence). The V gene lost 2 bases and the J gene lost 0 bases, with 7 bases spanning the gap. The CDR3 extends over 14 amino acids.

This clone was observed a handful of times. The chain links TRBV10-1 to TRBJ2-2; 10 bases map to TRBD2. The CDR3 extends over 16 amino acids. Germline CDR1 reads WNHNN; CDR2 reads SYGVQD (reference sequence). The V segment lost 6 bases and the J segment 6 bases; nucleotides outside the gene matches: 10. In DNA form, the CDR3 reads TGCGCCAGCAGGAGGACTAGCGGAAGTCTTGCCGGGGAGCTGTTTTTT. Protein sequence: CASRRTSGSLAGELFF.

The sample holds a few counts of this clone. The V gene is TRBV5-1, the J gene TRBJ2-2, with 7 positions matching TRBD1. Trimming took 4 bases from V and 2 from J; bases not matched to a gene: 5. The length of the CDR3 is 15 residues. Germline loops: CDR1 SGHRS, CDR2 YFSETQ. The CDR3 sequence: CASSGRDSNTGELFF. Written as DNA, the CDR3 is TGCGCCAGCAGCGGACGGGACAGCAACACCGGGGAGCTGTTTTTT.

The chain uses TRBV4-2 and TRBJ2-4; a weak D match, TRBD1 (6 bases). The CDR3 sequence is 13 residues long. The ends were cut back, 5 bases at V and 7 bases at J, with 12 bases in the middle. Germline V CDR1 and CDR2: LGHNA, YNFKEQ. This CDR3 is CASSNDRSNIQYF. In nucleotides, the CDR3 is TGTGCCAGCAGCAACGACAGGTCCAACATTCAGTACTTC.

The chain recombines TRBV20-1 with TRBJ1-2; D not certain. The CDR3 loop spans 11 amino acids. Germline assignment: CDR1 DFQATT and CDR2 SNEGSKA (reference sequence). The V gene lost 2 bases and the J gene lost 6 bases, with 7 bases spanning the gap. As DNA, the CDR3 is TGCAGTGCTAGACCCCCGGATGGCTACACCTTC. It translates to CSARPPDGYTF.

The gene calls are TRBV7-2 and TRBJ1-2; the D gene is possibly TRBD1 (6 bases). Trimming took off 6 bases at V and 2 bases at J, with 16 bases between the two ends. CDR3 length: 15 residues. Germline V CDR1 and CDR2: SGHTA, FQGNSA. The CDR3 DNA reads TGTGCCAGCAGTTCGAGGGGGGTTTCCAACTATGGCTACACCTTC. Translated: CASSSRGVSNYGYTF.

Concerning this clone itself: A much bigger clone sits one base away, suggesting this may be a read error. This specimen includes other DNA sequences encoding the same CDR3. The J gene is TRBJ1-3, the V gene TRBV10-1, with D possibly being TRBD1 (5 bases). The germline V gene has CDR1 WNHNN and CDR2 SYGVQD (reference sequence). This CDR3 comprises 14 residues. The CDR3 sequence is CASPGDSSGNTIYF. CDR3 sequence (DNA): TGCGCCAGCCCGGGGGATAGCTCTGGAAACACAATATATTTT.

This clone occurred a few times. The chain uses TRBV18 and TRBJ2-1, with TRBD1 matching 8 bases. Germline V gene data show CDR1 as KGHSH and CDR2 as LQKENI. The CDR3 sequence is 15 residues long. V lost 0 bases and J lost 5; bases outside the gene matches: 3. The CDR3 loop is CASSPPTGADNEQFF. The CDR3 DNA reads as TGTGCCAGCTCACCACCGACAGGGGCGGACAATGAGCAGTTCTTC.

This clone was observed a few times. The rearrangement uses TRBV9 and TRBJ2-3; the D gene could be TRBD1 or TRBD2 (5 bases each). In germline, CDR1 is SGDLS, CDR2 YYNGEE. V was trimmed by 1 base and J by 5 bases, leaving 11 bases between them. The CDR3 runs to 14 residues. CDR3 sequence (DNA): TGTGCCAGCAGCGTATTAGAGGGGTTAGATACGCAGTATTTT. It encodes CASSVLEGLDTQYF. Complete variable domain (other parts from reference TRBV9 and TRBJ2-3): DSGVTQTPKHLITATGQRVTLRCSPRSGDLSVYWYQQSLDQGLQFLIQYYNGEERAKGNILERFSAQQFPDLHSELNLSSLELGDSALYFCASSVLEGLDTQYFGPGTRLTVL.

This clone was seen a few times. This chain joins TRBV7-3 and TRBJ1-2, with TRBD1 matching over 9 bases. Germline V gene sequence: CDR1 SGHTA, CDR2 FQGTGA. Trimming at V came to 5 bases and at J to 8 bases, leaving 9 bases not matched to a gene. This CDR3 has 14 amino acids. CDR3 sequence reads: CASSPGQGWGGYTF. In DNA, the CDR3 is TGTGCCAGCAGCCCGGGACAGGGCTGGGGAGGCTACACCTTC. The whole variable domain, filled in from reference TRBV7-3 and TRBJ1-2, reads GAGVSQTPSNKVTEKGKYVELRCDPISGHTALYWYRQSLGQGPEFLIYFQGTGAADDSGLPNDRFFAVRPEGSVSTLKIQRTERGDSAVYLCASSPGQGWGGYTFGSGTRLTVV.

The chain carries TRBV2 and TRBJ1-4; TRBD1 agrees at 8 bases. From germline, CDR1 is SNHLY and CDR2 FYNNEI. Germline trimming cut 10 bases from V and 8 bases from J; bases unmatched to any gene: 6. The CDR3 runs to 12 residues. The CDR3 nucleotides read TGTGCCATCGGACAGGGAAAGGAAAAACTGTTTTTT. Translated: CAIGQGKEKLFF.